The 6 T cell receptor beta chains presented below share a single source sample, sequenced in a study of cytomegalovirus exposure and HLA in healthy donors. The PCR was carried out with 60 Vbeta primers and 13 Jbeta primers. The method was immunoSEQ multiplex PCR; TCRdb's version includes in-frame clones alone and lacks a portion of them. The sample has over 150,000 clones, 70% to 80% seen once. What was sequenced was PBMCs. These receptors came from a man aged 30-40 years in good health and CMV-seropositive.

This chain joins TRBV30 and TRBJ1-6, with TRBD1 identical over 7 bases. The junction had 5 bases not matched to a gene; V was cut back by 2 bases and J by 7 bases. The CDR3 loop spans 14 amino acids. Germline CDR1 is GTSNPN and CDR2 is SVGIG (reference sequence). The chain's CDR3 is CAWSPGQSNSPLHF. The CDR3 bases are TGTGCCTGGAGTCCGGGACAGTCCAATTCACCCCTCCACTTT.

This chain joins TRBV5-4 and TRBJ1-1; a weak D match, TRBD1 (5 bases). With 3 bases removed from V and 1 base from J, the gap between germline ends came to 13 bases. The CDR3 covers 15 residues. CDR1 and CDR2 (germline): SGHNT, YYREEE (reference sequence). The CDR3 coding sequence is TGTGCCAGCAGCTCCGGAGGGCAGGGGAACACTGAAGCTTTCTTT. Amino acid sequence: CASSSGGQGNTEAFF. The variable domain in full, with the rest retrieved from reference TRBV5-4 and TRBJ1-1, is ETGVTQSPTHLIKTRGQQVTLRCSSQSGHNTVSWYQQALGQGPQFIFQYYREEENGRGNFPPRFSGLQFPNYSSELNVNALELDDSALYLCASSSGGQGNTEAFFGQGTRLTVV.

This chain links TRBV11-2 with TRBJ2-7; 11 positions agree with TRBD1. The CDR3 is 15 residues long. V lost 5 bases to trimming and J lost 5 bases; unmatched junction nucleotides: 8. Germline V gives CDR1 SGHAT, CDR2 FQNNGV. DNA of the CDR3: TGTGCCAGCAGCCCCAGGACAGGGGGCTGGAACGAGCAGTACTTC. It encodes CASSPRTGGWNEQYF.

The chain links TRBV29-1 to TRBJ2-7; D gene ambiguous. V was cut by 2 bases and J by 5 bases, with 10 bases left in between. This CDR3 has 12 amino acids. Germline V gene sequence: CDR1 SQVTM, CDR2 ANQGSEA. The chain's CDR3 is CSVETQPDEQYF. CDR3 bases: TGCAGCGTTGAAACCCAACCGGACGAGCAGTACTTC.

V usage is TRBV6-5 and J usage is TRBJ2-5; D is perhaps TRBD2 (5 bases). With 6 bases removed from V and 4 bases from J, the gap between germline ends came to 12 bases. The germline CDR1 and CDR2 sequences are MNHEY and SVGAGI. The CDR3 is 13 amino acids. CDR3 loop: CASSPGGRETQYF. Here the CDR3 DNA reads TGTGCCAGCAGCCCCGGAGGTAGAGAGACCCAGTACTTC.

The J gene is TRBJ2-5, the V gene TRBV19, with 7 bases matching TRBD1. The junction had 5 bases not matched to a gene; V was cut back by 6 bases and J by 1 base. In germline, CDR1 is LNHDA, CDR2 SQIVND (reference sequence). The length of the CDR3 is 14 residues. CDR3 residues: CASSQQGPQETQYF. The DNA for the CDR3 is TGTGCCAGTAGCCAACAGGGGCCCCAAGAGACCCAGTACTTC.